Presented here are 2 T cell receptor beta chains from one specimen sequenced in a study of T cells in Graves' hyperthyroidism and ophthalmopathy (dated by TCRdb to about 2019). Receptor amplification or capture employed multiplex PCR. Sequencing was carried out with an Illumina HiSeq 2000. The TCR beta CDR3 regions were amplified from the RNA transcripts. For the first round of RT-PCR on the TCR CDR3, the HTBI primer set was used together with the Qiagen OneStep RT-PCR kit. TCRdb reran the public reads through fastp at Q25 and MiXCR, keeping productive beta chains. Rows are combined by CDR3 protein, so each entry shows the most common genes and DNA. Recorded for this sample are hundreds of thousands of distinct CDR3 sequences; 35% of them occurred a single time. Less than 40% of the sample rests with the top ten. The sequenced sample consisted of blood. Every receptor here comes from a middle-aged woman with Graves' hyperthyroidism.

The chain uses TRBV29-1 and TRBJ1-1, with a possible D match to TRBD1 (5 bases). The CDR3 runs to 14 residues. V was cut by 8 bases and J by 4 bases, with 20 bases left in between. CDR1 is SQVTM, CDR2 ANQGSEA, per germline. The CDR3 sequence is CSTANRFGGTEAFF. CDR3 DNA: TGCAGCACCGCCAACAGGTTTGGGGGCACTGAAGCTTTCTTT.

This clonotype came up a few times. This chain uses TRBV20-1 with TRBJ2-5, with no clear D. The CDR3 covers 14 residues. V was trimmed by 1 base and J by 2 bases, leaving 11 bases between them. Germline V gene sequence: CDR1 DFQATT, CDR2 SNEGSKA (reference sequence). The DNA of the CDR3 is TGCAGTGCTAGAGTATTAGGTATACAAGAGACCCAGTACTTC. Translating gives CSARVLGIQETQYF.